The T cell receptor (beta chain) described here comes from a study of blood T cell repertoires in COVID-19. The germline V and J ends were trimmed by 6 bases and 6 bases, with 20 bases remaining between them. Germline CDR1 reads KGHSH; CDR2 reads LQKENI. CDR3 length: 15 residues. The table came from immunoSEQ multiplex PCR; TCRdb's copy has only in-frame clones and leaves some out. Counted here are 300,000 or so clones, 70% to 90% occurring once; the ten biggest clones make up 3% to 4%. Input material: peripheral blood. This receptor was identified in a woman aged 40 to 55 with acute or convalescent COVID-19. The chain has TRBV18 and TRBJ1-1; D ambiguous. The DNA for the CDR3 is TGTGCCAGCTCTCCTCAGCCAGGTTCGTACGCTGAAGCTTTCTTT. This sequence encodes CASSPQPGSYAEAFF. Combining the CDR3 with reference TRBV18 and TRBJ1-1 gives the whole variable domain NAGVMQNPRHLVRRRGQEARLRCSPMKGHSHVYWYRQLPEEGLKFMVYLQKENIIDESGMPKERFSAEFPKEGPSILRIQQVVRGDSAAYFCASSPQPGSYAEAFFGQGTRLTVV.